These 24 T cell receptor beta chains were sequenced from one sample in a study of shared clonotypes between healthy human individuals. Produced via immunoSEQ multiplex PCR; TCRdb's table is partial and in-frame only. Altogether about 490,000 clones are present, around 85% being singletons, with the ten largest covering about an eighth. The sequencing input was PBMCs. The receptors shown here come from a woman between 40 and 50 years old in good health. Some clones in this sample may be carry-over from other donors' samples.

Concerning this clone: An end of the junction differs from the germline gene, which may be a read error. The chain joins TRBV27 to TRBJ2-3; D is undetermined. The CDR3 contains 13 residues. The germline V gene has CDR1 MNHEY and CDR2 SMNVEV (reference sequence). Here the CDR3 reads CSSTRSHCDTQYF. The CDR3 DNA follows: TGTTCCAGCACAAGGTCCCACTGTGATACGCAGTATTTT.

Comments on this clone: The junction and the germline gene differ at one end; a read error may be behind it. The chain couples TRBV30 to TRBJ2-7, with TRBD2 matching over 9 bases. This CDR3 has 16 residues. Germline V gene data show CDR1 as GTSNPN and CDR2 as SVGIG (reference sequence). Written as DNA, the CDR3 is TGTGCCTGGAGTCTGTATGTGACTAGCGGTTCCTGCGAGCAGTACTTC. This codes for CAWSLYVTSGSCEQYF.

The rearrangement links TRBV5-3 to TRBJ1-5; D gene uncertain. TRBV5-3 is reported as an ORF; its role is uncertain. Trimming took off 0 bases at V and 3 bases at J, with 10 bases between the two ends. The CDR3 consists of 15 residues. The CDR3 reads CARSLDGGNNQPQHF. The DNA of the CDR3 is TGTGCCAGAAGCTTGGACGGAGGGAACAATCAGCCCCAGCATTTT.

This chain connects TRBV5-4 to TRBJ2-7; a weak D match, TRBD1 (6 bases). Per the germline V gene, CDR1 is SGHNT and CDR2 is YYREEE (reference sequence). The CDR3 consists of 14 residues. V shed 2 bases and J shed 3 bases, with 12 bases lying between them. The CDR3 DNA sequence: TGTGCCAGCAGCTTTCAGGGGACCAACTACGAGCAGTACTTC. This codes for CASSFQGTNYEQYF.

V is TRBV25-1 and J is TRBJ2-1, with 7 bases lining up with TRBD2. Germline CDR1 reads MGHDK; CDR2 reads SYGVNS. This CDR3 comprises 18 residues. V dropped 0 bases and J dropped 0; count of bases not matched to a gene: 8. The CDR3 protein is CASSEYGAGASSYNEQFF. The CDR3 bases are TGTGCCAGCAGTGAATATGGGGCGGGAGCGAGCTCCTACAATGAGCAGTTCTTC. The full variable domain, with the rest looked up from reference TRBV25-1 and TRBJ2-1, is EADIYQTPRYLVIGTGKKITLECSQTMGHDKMYWYQQDPGMELHLIHYSYGVNSTEKGDLSSESTVSRIRTEHFPLTLESARPSHTSQYLCASSEYGAGASSYNEQFFGPGTRLTVL.

The J gene is TRBJ2-2, the V gene TRBV28; 11 nucleotides match TRBD1. Per germline, CDR1 MDHEN and CDR2 SYDVKM. V gave up 4 bases and J gave up 0 bases; unmatched junction bases: 16. The CDR3 is made up of 21 amino acids. The CDR3 nucleotides read TGTGCCAGCAGTTCAAGGACAGGGGGCGTTCGGGCGAAAGCGAACACCGGGGAGCTGTTTTTT. The encoded protein is CASSSRTGGVRAKANTGELFF.

Turning to this clone: This sequence may be a read error, since a much larger clone differs from it by one base. The CDR3 sequence: CSASPGDEQFF. The CDR3 DNA reads as TGCAGTGCTAGTCCGGGGGATGAGCAGTTCTTC. The V and J genes are TRBV20-1 and TRBJ2-1; maybe TRBD2 (6 bases). Germline-derived CDR1 and CDR2 are DFQATT and SNEGSKA (reference sequence). V gave up 3 bases and J gave up 8 bases, with 8 bases separating them. CDR3 length: 11 residues.

This rearrangement joins TRBV5-1 to TRBJ2-7, with D possibly TRBD1 on 5 matching bases. Trimming left V 0 bases short and J 0 bases short, with 16 bases between. The germline V gene has CDR1 SGHRS and CDR2 YFSETQ. The CDR3 sequence is 17 residues long. CDR3 loop: CASSLAGLGDSSYEQYF. The CDR3 bases are TGCGCCAGCAGCTTGGCCGGCTTAGGGGATAGCTCCTACGAGCAGTACTTC.

Note on this clone: Only one base separates this from a far larger clonotype, so it likely reflects a read error. Other DNA sequences in this specimen translate into the identical CDR3. The chain couples TRBV30 to TRBJ1-5; unclear D gene. CDR1 is GTSNPN, CDR2 SVGIG, per germline (reference sequence). With 0 bases removed from V and 3 bases from J, the gap between germline ends came to 15 bases. CDR3 length: 16 amino acids. The CDR3 reads CAWSVQSGTYNQPQHF. CDR3 in DNA: TGTGCCTGGAGTGTACAGTCCGGTACATACAATCAGCCCCAGCATTTT. Drawing the rest from reference TRBV30 and TRBJ1-5, the complete variable domain is SQTIHQWPATLVQPVGSPLSLECTVEGTSNPNLYWYRQAAGRGLQLLFYSVGIGQISSEVPQNLSASRPQDRQFILSSKKLLLSDSGFYLCAWSVQSGTYNQPQHFGDGTRLSIL.

This clone was detected only a few times. A read error is possible here, since a much larger clone lies one base away. In this CDR3 the conserved last residue, phenylalanine or tryptophan, is missing, so a read error is likely. The rearrangement uses TRBV28 and TRBJ2-7; the D is unclear. V gave up 7 bases and J gave up 0 bases, with 4 bases separating them. The V gene's germline CDR1 is MDHEN and CDR2 SYDVKM. The CDR3 is 11 residues long. CDR3 region: CASMTSYEQYS. The DNA of the CDR3 is TGTGCCAGCATGACCTCCTACGAGCAGTACTCC.

The chain is built from TRBV28 and TRBJ1-5, with D tentatively TRBD1 (5 bases). The CDR3 loop spans 16 amino acids. Germline CDR1 is MDHEN and CDR2 is SYDVKM. V lost 4 bases, J lost 2 bases, and 15 bases lay in between. The CDR3 DNA follows: TGTGCCAGCAGTTACTACAGGAGGGTTGGCAATCAGCCCCAGCATTTT. It is translated as CASSYYRRVGNQPQHF.

J is TRBJ2-7 and V is TRBV7-2, with D possibly matching TRBD1 (7 bases). V was pared by 5 bases and J by 4 bases, with 15 bases between. Germline V CDR1 and CDR2: SGHTA, FQGNSA. This CDR3 is 14 amino acids long. DNA of the CDR3: TGTGCCAGCAGCCGTCAGGGGGGAATTTACGAGCAGTACTTC. Translating gives CASSRQGGIYEQYF.

The J gene is TRBJ1-1, the V gene TRBV27, with D perhaps TRBD1 (5 bases). Trimming pared 7 bases from V and 7 bases from J, leaving 22 bases between. The germline gives CDR1 MNHEY, CDR2 SMNVEV (reference sequence). This CDR3 region has 15 residues. CDR3 sequence (DNA): TGTGCCAGCACCCCGGCAAGACGGGGCCCGAATGAAGCTTTCTTT. Its protein is CASTPARRGPNEAFF.

The chain employs TRBV11-1 and TRBJ2-5, with D possibly matching TRBD2 (5 bases). Germline loops: CDR1 SGHAT, CDR2 FQDESV (reference sequence). The CDR3 contains 14 residues. Trimming took off 3 bases at V and 5 bases at J, with 13 bases between the two ends. The CDR3 bases are TGTGCCAGCAGCTTGGTCGGCGGGCTGGAGACCCAGTACTTC. Its translation is CASSLVGGLETQYF.

This rearrangement joins TRBV13 to TRBJ2-7; TRBD1 matches 9 bases. CDR1 PRHDT and CDR2 FYEKMQ come from the germline V gene (reference sequence). Unmatched junction bases numbered 10, after V lost 5 bases and J lost 2 bases. CDR3 length: 16 residues. For the CDR3, the DNA is TGTGCCAGCAGCCCTCCTCGGGACAGGGCGCCCTACGAGCAGTACTTC. Amino acids: CASSPPRDRAPYEQYF.

Worth noting for this clone: It differs at one base from a far larger clone, so likely a read error. The chain links TRBV6-5 to TRBJ1-1; 12 bases line up with TRBD1. This CDR3 is 16 amino acids long. From germline, CDR1 is MNHEY and CDR2 SVGAGI. V was clipped by 4 bases and J by 11 bases; unmatched bases: 14. CDR3 residues: CASSSTSGTGGQVAFF. CDR3 bases: TGTGCCAGCAGTTCCACCTCCGGGACAGGGGGCCAGGTGGCTTTCTTT.

J is TRBJ1-3 and V is TRBV6-6, with D tentatively TRBD1 (5 bases). The V end was cut by 5 bases, the J end by 2 bases, with 7 bases between. Per the germline V gene, CDR1 is MNHNY and CDR2 is SVGAGI (reference sequence). The length of the CDR3 is 13 residues. CDR3 region: CASSRGTGNTIYF. CDR3 nucleotides: TGTGCCAGCAGTAGGGGAACTGGAAACACCATATATTTT.

CDR3 sequence (DNA): TGCGCCAGCAAAAGGACAGGGGAGGGCTATGGCTACACCTTC. Encoded protein: CASKRTGEGYGYTF. The chain combines TRBV5-1 with TRBJ1-2; TRBD1 agrees at 9 bases. V was pared by 6 bases and J by 4 bases, with 7 bases of the junction left unmatched. The germline V gene encodes CDR1 SGHRS and CDR2 YFSETQ. The CDR3 has 14 amino acids.

This clone has only one observation. The chain is built from TRBV30 and TRBJ2-2; TRBD2 matches at 8 bases. The germline gives CDR1 GTSNPN, CDR2 SVGIG (reference sequence). The CDR3 is made up of 17 amino acids. The V segment lost 1 base and the J segment 2 bases; nucleotides outside the gene matches: 9. The CDR3 nucleotides read TGTGCCTGGAGTGCCAAGGTGGCGGGAGGTAACACCGGGGAGCTGTTTTTT. It specifies CAWSAKVAGGNTGELFF.

The chain joins TRBV28 to TRBJ1-1; D unclear. Germline V gives CDR1 MDHEN, CDR2 SYDVKM. The CDR3 is 15 residues long. Trimming shortened V by 3 bases and J by 1 base, and 12 bases separated the two germline ends. The CDR3 nucleotides are TGTGCCAGCAGTTTGTTAGGCGTACGGAACACTGAAGCTTTCTTT. Translated: CASSLLGVRNTEAFF. Together with reference TRBV28 and TRBJ1-1, the CDR3 gives the full variable domain: DVKVTQSSRYLVKRTGEKVFLECVQDMDHENMFWYRQDPGLGLRLIYFSYDVKMKEKGDIPEGYSVSREKKERFSLILESASTNQTSMYLCASSLLGVRNTEAFFGQGTRLTVV.

The rearrangement joins TRBV30 to TRBJ1-1, with a possible D match to TRBD1 (6 bases). Germline assignment: CDR1 GTSNPN and CDR2 SVGIG (reference sequence). The CDR3 contains 13 residues. Trimming removed 2 bases from V and 4 bases from J, with 11 bases in between. The CDR3 loop reads CAWSRPQGTEAFF. The CDR3 DNA reads as TGTGCCTGGAGTCGCCCACAGGGCACTGAAGCTTTCTTT.

The V call is TRBV5-5, the J call TRBJ1-2, with D possibly being TRBD1 (5 bases). Trimming stripped 0 bases from V and 4 bases from J, with 13 bases between. Germline-derived CDR1 and CDR2 are SGHKS and YYEKEE (reference sequence). This CDR3 spans 15 amino acids. CDR3 residues: CASSLGDSFSYGYTF. DNA of the CDR3: TGTGCCAGCAGCTTGGGTGACAGTTTCTCCTATGGCTACACCTTC.

The CDR3 nucleotides are TGTGCCAGCAGTGCAGACAGGGCCACCGGGGAGCTGTTTTTT. The encoded protein is CASSADRATGELFF. The rearrangement uses TRBV6-6 and TRBJ2-2; 7 bases fit TRBD1. The germline V gene has CDR1 MNHNY and CDR2 SVGAGI (reference sequence). Losses at the gene ends were 5 bases for V and 4 bases for J; bases not matched to a gene: 4. The CDR3 has 14 amino acids.

This chain links TRBV7-9 with TRBJ2-2, with 7 bases matching TRBD1. Per germline, CDR1 SEHNR and CDR2 FQNEAQ (reference sequence). Trimming removed 5 bases from V and 4 bases from J; junction bases left unmatched: 10. This CDR3 comprises 16 residues. CDR3 protein: CASSQLTGSSTGELFF. As DNA, the CDR3 is TGTGCCAGCAGCCAACTGACAGGGTCGAGCACCGGGGAGCTGTTTTTT.